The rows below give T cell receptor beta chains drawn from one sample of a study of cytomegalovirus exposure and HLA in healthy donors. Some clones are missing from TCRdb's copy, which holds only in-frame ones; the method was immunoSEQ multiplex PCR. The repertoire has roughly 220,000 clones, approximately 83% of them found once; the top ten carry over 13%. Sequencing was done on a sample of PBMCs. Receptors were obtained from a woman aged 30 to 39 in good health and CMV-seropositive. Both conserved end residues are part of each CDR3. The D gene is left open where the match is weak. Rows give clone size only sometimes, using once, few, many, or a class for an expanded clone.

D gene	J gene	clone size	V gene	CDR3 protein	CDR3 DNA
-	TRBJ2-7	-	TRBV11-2	CASSLGLVNYEQYF	TGTGCCAGCAGCTTAGGGCTAGTGAACTACGAGCAGTACTTC
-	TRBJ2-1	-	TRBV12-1	CASKEGVSTYNEQFF	TGTGCCAGCAAAGAGGGCGTGAGTACCTACAATGAGCAGTTCTTC
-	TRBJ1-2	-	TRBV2	CASWTGSYGYTF	TGTGCCAGCTGGACTGGGAGCTATGGCTACACCTTC
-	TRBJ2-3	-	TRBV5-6	CASSWERGDTQYF	TGTGCCAGCAGCTGGGAGAGGGGCGATACGCAGTATTTT
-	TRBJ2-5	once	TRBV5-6	CASSFVGAVGETQYF	TGTGCCAGCAGCTTCGTGGGGGCAGTCGGGGAGACCCAGTACTTC
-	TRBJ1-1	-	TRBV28	CASKTPENTEAFF	TGTGCCAGCAAGACCCCAGAGAACACTGAAGCTTTCTTT
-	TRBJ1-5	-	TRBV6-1	CASTRIGSNQPQHF	TGTGCCAGCACACGAATTGGAAGCAATCAGCCCCAGCATTTT
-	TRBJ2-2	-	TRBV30	CAWSRSHGELFF	TGTGCCTGGAGTCGCAGTCACGGGGAGCTGTTTTTT
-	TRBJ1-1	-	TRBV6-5	CASSYSVNTEAFF	TGTGCCAGCAGTTACTCGGTGAACACTGAAGCTTTCTTT
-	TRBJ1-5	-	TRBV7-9	CASSLAAPDQPQHF	TGTGCCAGCAGCTTAGCAGCCCCCGATCAGCCCCAGCATTTT
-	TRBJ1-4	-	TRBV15	CATSKNGEKLFF	TGTGCCACCAGCAAAAACGGAGAAAAACTGTTTTTT
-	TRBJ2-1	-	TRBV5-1	CASIGGNEQFF	TGCGCCAGCATAGGAGGAAATGAGCAGTTCTTC
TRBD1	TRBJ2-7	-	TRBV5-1	CASSSGTESSYEQYF	TGCGCCAGCAGCTCCGGGACAGAGAGCTCCTACGAGCAGTACTTC
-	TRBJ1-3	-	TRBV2	CASSEAISGNTIYF	TGTGCCAGCAGTGAAGCGATCTCTGGAAACACCATATATTTT
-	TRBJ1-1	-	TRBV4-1	CASSGPGPGVGVTEAFF	TGCGCCAGCAGCGGCCCGGGACCGGGAGTGGGTGTCACTGAAGCTTTCTTT
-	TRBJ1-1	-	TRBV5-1	CASSWDVDTEAFF	TGCGCCAGCAGCTGGGACGTGGACACTGAAGCTTTCTTT
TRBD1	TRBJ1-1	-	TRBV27	CASNTGGMANTEAFF	TGTGCCAGCAACACAGGGGGTATGGCGAACACTGAAGCTTTCTTT
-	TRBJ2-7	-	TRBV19	CASSIRDTQTYEQYF	TGTGCCAGTAGTATTAGGGACACCCAGACCTACGAGCAGTACTTC
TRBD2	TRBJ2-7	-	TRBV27	CASSFSAGGGYEQYF	TGTGCCAGCAGTTTTAGCGCGGGAGGAGGATACGAGCAGTACTTC
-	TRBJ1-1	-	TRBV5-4	CASSLSQMNTEAFF	TGTGCCAGCAGCTTGTCTCAGATGAACACTGAAGCTTTCTTT
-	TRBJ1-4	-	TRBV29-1	CSVSLGKKLFF	TGCAGCGTTTCTCTGGGGAAAAAACTGTTTTTT
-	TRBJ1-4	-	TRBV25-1	CASSEFGGFNEKLFF	TGTGCCAGCAGTGAATTTGGTGGTTTCAATGAAAAACTGTTTTTT
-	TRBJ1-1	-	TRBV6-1	CASSELTGDTEAFF	TGTGCCAGCAGTGAATTGACAGGAGACACTGAAGCTTTCTTT
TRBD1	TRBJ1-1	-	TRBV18	CASSTRQGRNTEAFF	TGTGCCAGCTCAACACGACAGGGGAGGAACACTGAAGCTTTCTTT
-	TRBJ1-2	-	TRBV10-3	CAISESEGGYTF	TGTGCCATCAGTGAGTCAGAGGGCGGCTACACCTTC